These 21 T cell receptor beta chains share one sample of origin, sequenced in a study of OX40 agonist ivuxolimab in advanced cancers. Library preparation employed the immunoSEQ multiplex PCR assay. The table was pulled from immuneACCESS by TCRdb, which kept in-frame rearrangements only. Such tables lose some clones; where checked, under half of the loss comes from unresolved V genes, and the rest has no known cause. Counted in this sample were about 60,000 clones; about four fifths of them appeared once. The ten largest clones represent 27% of the sample. Sequencing used CD4+ or CD8+ T cells sorted from blood, obtained in a trial of the OX40 agonist ivuxolimab. The origin of the receptors is an adult with an advanced solid tumor such as melanoma, head and neck, liver or kidney cancer.

This chain links TRBV2 with TRBJ2-7; 9 nucleotides agree with TRBD1. The CDR3 sequence is 15 residues long. Germline V lookup: CDR1 SNHLY, CDR2 FYNNEI. The ends lost 6 bases at V and 0 bases at J; junction bases unmatched: 6. DNA of the CDR3: TGTGCCAGCAGCGGCGACAGGGGGAGCTCCTACGAGCAGTACTTC. Encoded protein: CASSGDRGSSYEQYF. Full variable domain (remainder filled in from reference TRBV2 and TRBJ2-7): EPEVTQTPSHQVTQMGQEVILRCVPISNHLYFYWYRQILGQKVEFLVSFYNNEISEKSEIFDDQFSVERPDGSNFTLKIRSTKLEDSAMYFCASSGDRGSSYEQYFGPGTRLTVT.

The rearrangement joins TRBV7-8 to TRBJ1-4, with a weak D call TRBD1 (5 bases). The CDR3 has 14 residues. The germline CDR1 and CDR2 sequences are SGHVS and FQNEAQ. V lost 4 bases and J 3 bases, leaving 9 bases between the germline ends. The CDR3 nucleotides read TGTGCCAGCAGCTCAGGGTACGCTAATGAAAAACTGTTTTTT. The encoded protein is CASSSGYANEKLFF.

V and J are TRBV5-1 and TRBJ1-1; 11 bases map to TRBD1. CDR3 length: 20 amino acids. After removal of 3 bases from V and 3 bases from J, the junction contained 19 bases not matched to a gene. Germline loops: CDR1 SGHRS, CDR2 YFSETQ. This CDR3 is CASSWGTGGMVNFLDTEAFF. The CDR3 DNA follows: TGCGCCAGCAGCTGGGGGACAGGGGGAATGGTAAATTTTTTGGACACTGAAGCTTTCTTT. The whole variable domain, filled in from reference TRBV5-1 and TRBJ1-1, reads KAGVTQTPRYLIKTRGQQVTLSCSPISGHRSVSWYQQTPGQGLQFLFEYFSETQRNKGNFPGRFSGRQFSNSRSEMNVSTLELGDSALYLCASSWGTGGMVNFLDTEAFFGQGTRLTVV.

The gene calls are TRBV5-1 and TRBJ2-1, with D perhaps TRBD2 (7 bases). The CDR3 is made up of 14 amino acids. Trimming stripped 4 bases from V and 4 bases from J, with 12 bases between. From germline, CDR1 is SGHRS and CDR2 YFSETQ. The CDR3 sequence is CASSGSGTYNEQFF. CDR3 sequence (DNA): TGCGCCAGCAGCGGCAGCGGGACATACAATGAGCAGTTCTTC.

This clone was detected a few times. The chain joins TRBV7-9 to TRBJ1-6, with TRBD1 matching 10 bases. V gave up 1 base and J gave up 6 bases; unmatched junction bases: 0. The CDR3 length is 15 residues. The germline gives CDR1 SEHNR, CDR2 FQNEAQ (reference sequence). The CDR3 protein is CASSLGDRGNSPLHF. The CDR3 DNA follows: TGTGCCAGCAGCTTAGGGGACAGGGGTAATTCACCCCTCCACTTT.

The chain carries TRBV27 and TRBJ1-4; tentatively, D is TRBD1 (6 bases). The V end lost 8 bases, the J end lost 8 bases, and 21 bases lay between the germline ends. The CDR3 has 15 residues. The germline CDR1 and CDR2 sequences are MNHEY and SMNVEV (reference sequence). The CDR3 loop reads CASSKSGVGKEKLFF. CDR3 DNA: TGTGCCAGCTCAAAATCAGGGGTGGGTAAGGAAAAACTGTTTTTT. The full variable domain, completed using reference TRBV27 and TRBJ1-4, is EAQVTQNPRYLITVTGKKLTVTCSQNMNHEYMSWYRQDPGLGLRQIYYSMNVEVTDKGDVPEGYKVSRKEKRNFPLILESPSPNQTSLYFCASSKSGVGKEKLFFGSGTQLSVL.

The chain couples TRBV11-2 to TRBJ2-3; 11 bases are shared with TRBD2. Germline CDR1 reads SGHAT; CDR2 reads FQNNGV. J lost 3 bases, V lost 3 bases, and 2 bases had no gene match. The CDR3 totals 15 residues. CDR3 residues: CASSFLAGGTDTQYF. The CDR3 region has the DNA TGTGCCAGCAGCTTTCTAGCGGGGGGAACAGATACGCAGTATTTT.

The V gene is TRBV6-6, the J gene TRBJ1-5; the D is unclear. V was shortened by 4 bases and J by 6 bases, with 10 bases between the two germline ends. The germline gives CDR1 MNHNY, CDR2 SVGAGI (reference sequence). The CDR3 contains 13 residues. The CDR3 nucleotides read TGTGCCAGCAGTTCCGCTAGGAGTCAGCCCCAGCATTTT. Amino acid sequence: CASSSARSQPQHF.

In regard to this clone: The conserved phenylalanine or tryptophan is not found at the CDR3 terminus, so this likely reflects a read error. The chain couples TRBV7-2 to TRBJ1-2; D unresolved. The CDR3 is made up of 13 amino acids. Trimming took 4 bases from V and 6 from J, leaving 12 bases between them. Germline CDR1 and CDR2: SGHTA and FQGNSA. CDR3 DNA sequence: TGTGCCAGCAGCTCCGGCATTAGGGATGGCTACACCCTC. Translation: CASSSGIRDGYTL.

This clone occurred once. The gene calls are TRBV15 and TRBJ2-4; the D is unclear. Trimming took off 0 bases at V and 4 bases at J, with 1 base between the two ends. The germline gives CDR1 LNHNV, CDR2 YYDKDF (reference sequence). This CDR3 has 12 residues. The CDR3: CATSRDKNIQYF. CDR3 DNA sequence: TGTGCCACCAGCAGAGATAAAAACATTCAGTACTTC. Combining the CDR3 with reference TRBV15 and TRBJ2-4 gives the whole variable domain DAMVIQNPRYQVTQFGKPVTLSCSQTLNHNVMYWYQQKSSQAPKLLFHYYDKDFNNEADTPDNFQSRRPNTSFCFLDIRSPGLGDTAMYLCATSRDKNIQYFGAGTRLSVL.

V usage is TRBV6-6 and J usage is TRBJ2-3; possible D gene TRBD2, 6 bases. CDR1 MNHNY and CDR2 SVGAGI come from the germline V gene (reference sequence). V lost 11 bases to trimming and J lost 6 bases, with 21 bases between them. This CDR3 comprises 14 residues. CDR3 sequence (DNA): TGTGCCGCGTCGGCGGGGTGGTCGGCGGATACGCAGTATTTT. This encodes CAASAGWSADTQYF.

The gene calls are TRBV7-9 and TRBJ1-4, with TRBD1 matching over 8 bases. CDR3 length equals 15 residues. The V gene's germline CDR1 is SEHNR and CDR2 FQNEAQ (reference sequence). V dropped 5 bases and J dropped 14; count of bases not matched to a gene: 16. The CDR3 loop is CASSPGTGPSGGLFF. CDR3 sequence (DNA): TGTGCCAGCAGCCCCGGGACAGGACCTTCCGGCGGGCTGTTTTTT.

The V and J genes are TRBV14 and TRBJ1-6; 7 nucleotides agree with TRBD1. Germline V gives CDR1 SGHDN, CDR2 FVKESK. The CDR3 loop spans 17 amino acids. Losses at the gene ends were 6 bases for V and 0 bases for J; bases not matched to a gene: 8. Here the CDR3 reads CASSPSTGSSYNSPLHF. For the CDR3, the DNA is TGTGCCAGCAGTCCGTCGACAGGGAGCTCCTATAATTCACCCCTCCACTTT.

This clone showed up just once. V and J are TRBV30 and TRBJ1-2; D unresolved. The CDR3 length is 15 residues. Germline CDR1 and CDR2: GTSNPN and SVGIG (reference sequence). Trimming pared 0 bases from V and 0 bases from J, leaving 11 bases between. CDR3 bases: TGTGCCTGGAGTGTATATATGGGTGCTAACTATGGCTACACCTTC. Translated: CAWSVYMGANYGYTF. The whole variable domain, filled in from reference TRBV30 and TRBJ1-2, reads SQTIHQWPATLVQPVGSPLSLECTVEGTSNPNLYWYRQAAGRGLQLLFYSVGIGQISSEVPQNLSASRPQDRQFILSSKKLLLSDSGFYLCAWSVYMGANYGYTFGSGTRLTVV.

This clone was counted a single time. The V and J genes are TRBV2 and TRBJ1-5, with unresolved D. Trimming stripped 8 bases from V and 0 bases from J, with 8 bases between. Germline V gene sequence: CDR1 SNHLY, CDR2 FYNNEI. This CDR3 contains 13 residues. This CDR3 reads CASAQDSNQPQHF. The CDR3 DNA reads as TGTGCCAGCGCTCAGGATAGCAATCAGCCCCAGCATTTT.

There are a few counts of this clone. V and J are TRBV2 and TRBJ1-5, with TRBD1 matching over 8 bases. After removal of 8 bases from V and 2 bases from J, the junction contained 5 bases not matched to a gene. The germline gives CDR1 SNHLY, CDR2 FYNNEI. This CDR3 has 14 amino acids. The CDR3 is CASQTDRGNQPQHF. In nucleotides, the CDR3 is TGTGCCAGCCAAACGGACAGGGGCAATCAGCCCCAGCATTTT.

This chain joins TRBV27 and TRBJ2-1; 10 positions match TRBD1. This CDR3 contains 19 residues. V dropped 8 bases and J dropped 3; count of bases not matched to a gene: 19. Germline CDR1 is MNHEY and CDR2 is SMNVEV (reference sequence). In DNA form, the CDR3 reads TGTGCCAGCCGATTCGACCACTCCGTGCGGACAGGGGGCTACAATGAGCAGTTCTTC. As protein: CASRFDHSVRTGGYNEQFF.

The rearrangement links TRBV2 to TRBJ2-1; D gene unclear. In germline, CDR1 is SNHLY, CDR2 FYNNEI. Trimming took 4 bases from V and 7 from J, leaving 14 bases between them. This CDR3 is 14 amino acids long. The CDR3 loop is CASSVQTSINEQFF. CDR3 nucleotide sequence: TGTGCCAGCAGTGTCCAGACTTCAATAAATGAGCAGTTCTTC.

The chain employs TRBV28 and TRBJ1-2; 10 nucleotides align to TRBD1. This CDR3 has 15 amino acids. In germline, CDR1 is MDHEN, CDR2 SYDVKM. The junction had 6 bases not matched to a gene; V was cut back by 3 bases and J by 5 bases. The CDR3 loop reads CASSLGTGEKYGYTF. The DNA for the CDR3 is TGTGCCAGCAGTTTGGGGACAGGGGAGAAATATGGCTACACCTTC.

V gene TRBV5-4 combines with J gene TRBJ1-2, with D unclear. The V end lost 0 bases, the J end lost 2 bases, and 8 bases lay between the germline ends. CDR3 length: 14 amino acids. Germline CDR1 and CDR2: SGHNT and YYREEE (reference sequence). Here the CDR3 DNA reads TGTGCCAGCAGCTTGGGGTGGGGAAACTATGGCTACACCTTC. Amino acids: CASSLGWGNYGYTF.

There are a few counts of this clone. The rearrangement joins TRBV4-3 to TRBJ1-1, with a weak D call TRBD1 (5 bases). Trimming cost V 0 bases and J 4 bases, with 12 bases left between them. The CDR3 runs to 15 residues. Germline V gene data show CDR1 as LGHNA and CDR2 as YSLEER. CDR3 region: CASSQDKWRGTEAFF. The DNA of the CDR3 is TGCGCCAGCAGCCAAGACAAGTGGAGGGGCACTGAAGCTTTCTTT.